One sample yielded the 30 T cell receptor beta chains listed below, sequenced in a study of T cell responses to AZD1222 COVID-19 vaccine. TCRdb's table, derived via immunoSEQ multiplex PCR, lists solely in-frame clones and lacks some. The top ten clones hold approximately 3% of a sample with tens of thousands of clones, roughly 90% of them seen once. The source material was peripheral blood, sampled on day 0 of AZD1222 vaccination. These receptors all stem from an adult in good health.

This clone has just a few counts. This rearrangement joins TRBV27 to TRBJ2-7; 10 bases align to TRBD1. This CDR3 has 17 residues. Unmatched junction bases numbered 14, after V lost 5 bases and J lost 4 bases. Germline CDR1 is MNHEY and CDR2 is SMNVEV (reference sequence). In DNA, the CDR3 is TGTGCCAGCAGTAGGTGGATTAACCGGGACAGGGGATACGAGCAGTACTTC. Translation: CASSRWINRDRGYEQYF.

This clone has a single count. V gene TRBV2 combines with J gene TRBJ2-7; D unclear. The germline V gene encodes CDR1 SNHLY and CDR2 FYNNEI. The CDR3 covers 12 residues. V was cut by 6 bases and J by 2 bases, with 8 bases left in between. The CDR3: CASRLTTYEQYF. CDR3 sequence (DNA): TGTGCCAGCAGACTGACAACCTACGAGCAGTACTTC.

The genes are TRBV9 and TRBJ2-7, with 7 bases matching TRBD1. The junction had 11 bases not matched to a gene; V was cut back by 1 base and J by 7 bases. The CDR3 covers 15 residues. Germline V gene sequence: CDR1 SGDLS, CDR2 YYNGEE. The DNA for the CDR3 is TGTGCCAGCAGCGTAAATGGGCAGGGGGTCGGAGAGCAGTACTTC. Translated, it gives CASSVNGQGVGEQYF.

V usage is TRBV5-1 and J usage is TRBJ1-6; D not certain. Trimming removed 0 bases at V and 6 bases at J, with 7 bases between. CDR3 length equals 14 residues. Germline V gives CDR1 SGHRS, CDR2 YFSETQ. The CDR3 region is CASSLVGRNSPLHF. Written as DNA, the CDR3 is TGCGCCAGCAGCTTGGTTGGCCGTAATTCACCCCTCCACTTT.

This clone has only one observation. This sequence joins TRBV11-2 and TRBJ2-7; TRBD2 agrees at 11 bases. The CDR3 runs to 19 residues. Losses at the gene ends were 5 bases for V and 0 bases for J; bases not matched to a gene: 15. Germline CDR1 is SGHAT and CDR2 is FQNNGV. DNA of the CDR3: TGTGCCAGCAGCGGAGCCCCCCGGCTAGCGGGGGGAAGCTCCTACGAGCAGTACTTC. Translating gives CASSGAPRLAGGSSYEQYF. Drawing the rest from reference TRBV11-2 and TRBJ2-7, the complete variable domain is EAGVAQSPRYKIIEKRQSVAFWCNPISGHATLYWYQQILGQGPKLLIQFQNNGVVDDSQLPKDRFSAERLKGVDSTLKIQPAKLEDSAVYLCASSGAPRLAGGSSYEQYFGPGTRLTVT.

The chain has TRBV6-5 and TRBJ2-4, with D perhaps matching TRBD2 (5 bases). This CDR3 is built from 12 residues. CDR1 and CDR2 from the germline V gene are MNHEY and SVGAGI. Trimming removed 7 bases from V and 8 bases from J, with 12 bases in between. Here the CDR3 DNA reads TGTGCCAGCAACGAGGGCTATCACATTCAGTACTTC. Translating gives CASNEGYHIQYF.

The chain carries TRBV6-5 and TRBJ2-7, with a weak D call TRBD2 (7 bases). CDR3 size: 15 residues. The V and J ends lost 8 bases and 3 bases respectively, with 20 bases between them. Germline values: CDR1 MNHEY, CDR2 SVGAGI. CDR3 sequence (DNA): TGTGCCAGCGCAACGGGGGGCAGGGCGGGCTACGAGCAGTACTTC. Translated: CASATGGRAGYEQYF.

This clone was counted a single time. The V call is TRBV9, the J call TRBJ2-1, with 8 positions matching TRBD2. In germline, CDR1 is SGDLS, CDR2 YYNGEE. The CDR3 has 18 residues. The trim removed 2 bases at V and 0 bases at J, leaving 10 bases unmatched. The chain's CDR3 is CASSVKDSGARSYNEQFF. The CDR3 coding sequence is TGTGCCAGCAGCGTTAAGGATAGCGGGGCCCGCTCCTACAATGAGCAGTTCTTC. The full variable domain, rest sourced from reference TRBV9 and TRBJ2-1, is DSGVTQTPKHLITATGQRVTLRCSPRSGDLSVYWYQQSLDQGLQFLIQYYNGEERAKGNILERFSAQQFPDLHSELNLSSLELGDSALYFCASSVKDSGARSYNEQFFGPGTRLTVL.

The chain is built from TRBV28 and TRBJ2-7; D is possibly TRBD2 (6 bases). Trimming stripped 6 bases from V and 0 bases from J, with 21 bases between. CDR3 length: 17 amino acids. Germline V gene lookup returns CDR1 MDHEN and CDR2 SYDVKM. The CDR3 DNA reads TGTGCCAGCAGATTTCACGACGGGGGAAGATTCTCCTACGAGCAGTACTTC. It specifies CASRFHDGGRFSYEQYF. The full variable domain, rest sourced from reference TRBV28 and TRBJ2-7, is DVKVTQSSRYLVKRTGEKVFLECVQDMDHENMFWYRQDPGLGLRLIYFSYDVKMKEKGDIPEGYSVSREKKERFSLILESASTNQTSMYLCASRFHDGGRFSYEQYFGPGTRLTVT.

The chain carries TRBV7-9 and TRBJ2-7; no clear D gene. Germline CDR1 SEHNR, CDR2 FQNEAQ (reference sequence). The CDR3 extends over 13 amino acids. V shed 1 base and J shed 3 bases, with 7 bases lying between them. The DNA for the CDR3 is TGTGCCAGCAGCTTAGGGGAAATCTACGAGCAGTACTTC. Protein: CASSLGEIYEQYF. The complete variable domain, with remaining parts taken from reference TRBV7-9 and TRBJ2-7, reads DTGVSQNPRHKITKRGQNVTFRCDPISEHNRLYWYRQTLGQGPEFLTYFQNEAQLEKSRLLSDRFSAERPKGSFSTLEIQRTEQGDSAMYLCASSLGEIYEQYFGPGTRLTVT.

The chain combines TRBV9 with TRBJ1-3; no definite D call. The V gene's germline CDR1 is SGDLS and CDR2 YYNGEE. The CDR3 runs 13 residues. Trimming removed 3 bases at V and 2 bases at J, with 6 bases between. CDR3 bases: TGTGCCAGCAGCGGGACCGCTGGAAACACCATATATTTT. This codes for CASSGTAGNTIYF.

V usage is TRBV11-2 and J usage is TRBJ1-3, with TRBD1 matching over 9 bases. Germline CDR1 is SGHAT and CDR2 is FQNNGV. The CDR3 is 13 residues long. The J segment lost 9 bases and the V segment lost 5 bases, leaving 5 bases of the junction unmatched. CDR3 in amino acids: CASSPGTGFTIYF. In DNA form, the CDR3 reads TGTGCCAGCAGCCCTGGGACAGGGTTCACCATATATTTT.

The genes are TRBV11-2 and TRBJ2-5; no clear D. The germline V gene encodes CDR1 SGHAT and CDR2 FQNNGV. The CDR3 is 14 amino acids. The V gene lost 7 bases and the J gene lost 2 bases, with 14 bases spanning the gap. CDR3 sequence reads: CASTQDRLQETQYF. In DNA form, the CDR3 reads TGTGCCAGCACCCAAGATCGACTGCAAGAGACCCAGTACTTC.

The chain couples TRBV7-3 to TRBJ2-1, with 10 bases that match TRBD2. Germline V gene data show CDR1 as SGHTA and CDR2 as FQGTGA. V gave up 2 bases and J gave up 10 bases; unmatched junction bases: 5. This CDR3 is 14 amino acids long. The CDR3 DNA reads as TGTGCCAGCAGCTTAGGACTAGCGGAAAGAGAGCAGTTCTTC. As protein: CASSLGLAEREQFF. Supplemented by reference TRBV7-3 and TRBJ2-1, the full variable domain reads GAGVSQTPSNKVTEKGKYVELRCDPISGHTALYWYRQSLGQGPEFLIYFQGTGAADDSGLPNDRFFAVRPEGSVSTLKIQRTERGDSAVYLCASSLGLAEREQFFGPGTRLTVL.

The chain is built from TRBV2 and TRBJ2-4, with D possibly matching TRBD1 (5 bases). The germline V and J ends were trimmed by 2 bases and 1 base, with 18 bases remaining between them. Germline assignment: CDR1 SNHLY and CDR2 FYNNEI. The CDR3 has 18 amino acids. The CDR3 spells CASSESRQGIVAKNIQYF. Written as DNA, the CDR3 is TGTGCCAGCAGTGAATCTCGCCAGGGTATTGTTGCCAAAAACATTCAGTACTTC.

This clone was detected only a few times. The V and J genes are TRBV7-9 and TRBJ1-5; maybe TRBD1 (5 bases). This CDR3 contains 15 residues. CDR1 and CDR2 from the germline V gene are SEHNR and FQNEAQ (reference sequence). Trimming cost V 5 bases and J 1 base, with 12 bases left between them. Written as DNA, the CDR3 is TGTGCCAGCAGCCCCGGGACGGTGAGCAATCAGCCCCAGCATTTT. This encodes CASSPGTVSNQPQHF.

In DNA, the CDR3 is TGTGCCTGGAGTCTGCCTCCAACTAATGAAAAACTGTTTTTT. It encodes CAWSLPPTNEKLFF. The chain carries TRBV30 and TRBJ1-4, with D unresolved. This CDR3 is built from 14 residues. Germline V gene lookup returns CDR1 GTSNPN and CDR2 SVGIG (reference sequence). Between the trimmed V and J ends, which lost 2 bases and 0 bases, there was a span of 7 bases.

This chain uses TRBV9 with TRBJ1-4; tentatively, D is TRBD1 (6 bases). The germline V gene has CDR1 SGDLS and CDR2 YYNGEE. The length of the CDR3 is 14 residues. With 0 bases removed from V and 8 bases from J, the gap between germline ends came to 11 bases. The CDR3 nucleotides read TGTGCCAGCAGCGTAGCGGGGGGCCGGGAAAAACTGTTTTTT. This encodes CASSVAGGREKLFF. The complete variable domain, with remaining parts taken from reference TRBV9 and TRBJ1-4, reads DSGVTQTPKHLITATGQRVTLRCSPRSGDLSVYWYQQSLDQGLQFLIQYYNGEERAKGNILERFSAQQFPDLHSELNLSSLELGDSALYFCASSVAGGREKLFFGSGTQLSVL.

The chain recombines TRBV28 with TRBJ2-7; D may correspond to TRBD1 or TRBD2 (5 bases each). V lost 6 bases to trimming and J lost 3 bases, with 15 bases between them. The CDR3 length is 14 residues. CDR1 is MDHEN, CDR2 SYDVKM, per germline. Here the CDR3 reads CASRPGASYYEQYF. CDR3 sequence (DNA): TGTGCCAGCAGGCCCGGGGCTTCCTACTACGAGCAGTACTTC.

V is TRBV12-5 and J is TRBJ1-5; D possibly corresponds to TRBD1 (5 bases). The CDR3 is made up of 15 amino acids. Trimming took off 1 base at V and 5 bases at J, with 12 bases between the two ends. Germline CDR1 reads LGHNT; CDR2 reads FRNRAP. In DNA, the CDR3 is TGTGCTAGTGGTTTGGACCAGGGCCCCGATCAGCCCCAGCATTTT. The encoded protein is CASGLDQGPDQPQHF.

V and J are TRBV18 and TRBJ2-7, with 9 bases identical to TRBD1. CDR3 size: 16 residues. V shed 3 bases, J shed 5 bases, and the junction held 11 bases outside the gene matches. CDR1 and CDR2 (germline): KGHSH, LQKENI. CDR3 loop: CASSPSLGQGTHEQYF. Here the CDR3 DNA reads TGTGCCAGCTCACCTTCCTTGGGACAGGGAACCCACGAGCAGTACTTC.

This rearrangement joins TRBV6-1 to TRBJ2-3; maybe TRBD1 (5 bases). V was trimmed by 1 base and J by 8 bases, leaving 13 bases between them. In germline, CDR1 is MNHNS, CDR2 SASEGT. The CDR3 covers 14 residues. This CDR3 is CASSEVGARVTQYF. The CDR3 DNA is TGTGCCAGCAGTGAAGTTGGGGCACGTGTTACGCAGTATTTT.

The chain combines TRBV5-4 with TRBJ1-2; D gene uncertain. The germline V gene has CDR1 SGHNT and CDR2 YYREEE (reference sequence). Trimming cost V 0 bases and J 4 bases, with 13 bases left between them. The CDR3 is 15 amino acids. The CDR3 DNA is TGTGCCAGCAGCTTGGCTCGCTCCGGATTCTATGGCTACACCTTC. This translates into CASSLARSGFYGYTF. The variable domain in full, completed from reference TRBV5-4 and TRBJ1-2, reads ETGVTQSPTHLIKTRGQQVTLRCSSQSGHNTVSWYQQALGQGPQFIFQYYREEENGRGNFPPRFSGLQFPNYSSELNVNALELDDSALYLCASSLARSGFYGYTFGSGTRLTVV.

A single count supports this clone. This sequence joins TRBV14 and TRBJ1-3; no firm D call. Trimming removed 4 bases at V and 3 bases at J, with 7 bases between. The CDR3 runs to 13 residues. Germline CDR1 reads SGHDN; CDR2 reads FVKESK. The CDR3 DNA reads TGTGCCAGCAGCCGTCAGGTTGGAAACACCATATATTTT. Translating gives CASSRQVGNTIYF. Supplemented by reference TRBV14 and TRBJ1-3, the full variable domain reads EAGVTQFPSHSVIEKGQTVTLRCDPISGHDNLYWYRRVMGKEIKFLLHFVKESKQDESGMPNNRFLAERTGGTYSTLKVQPAELEDSGVYFCASSRQVGNTIYFGEGSWLTVV.

This chain joins TRBV7-2 and TRBJ1-1; D remains ambiguous. This CDR3 spans 15 amino acids. Germline V CDR1 and CDR2: SGHTA, FQGNSA. The V and J ends lost 3 bases and 4 bases respectively, with 15 bases between them. The CDR3 nucleotides read TGTGCCAGCAGCTTTATCGGTCCGAAGATCACTGAAGCTTTCTTT. Protein product: CASSFIGPKITEAFF.

The rearrangement joins TRBV18 to TRBJ1-6, with no clear D. Germline CDR1 is KGHSH and CDR2 is LQKENI. Trimming removed 3 bases from V and 6 bases from J, with 6 bases in between. The CDR3 is made up of 13 amino acids. CDR3 sequence reads: CASSPEGNSPLHF. The DNA for the CDR3 is TGTGCCAGCTCACCGGAGGGTAATTCACCCCTCCACTTT.

This chain joins TRBV19 and TRBJ1-1; 10 bases match TRBD1. The J segment lost 7 bases and the V segment lost 4 bases, leaving 18 bases of the junction unmatched. The germline V gene has CDR1 LNHDA and CDR2 SQIVND (reference sequence). This CDR3 spans 18 amino acids. CDR3 protein: CASSTRSFGQGGIYEAFF. Written as DNA, the CDR3 is TGTGCCAGTAGTACCCGTTCGTTCGGACAGGGGGGCATCTATGAAGCTTTCTTT.

The rearrangement links TRBV9 to TRBJ2-1; TRBD2 matches at 13 bases. The CDR3 length is 15 residues. CDR1 SGDLS and CDR2 YYNGEE come from the germline V gene. The J segment lost 7 bases and the V segment lost 5 bases, leaving 6 bases of the junction unmatched. The DNA for the CDR3 is TGTGCCAGCAGTCTTACTAGCGGGAGGGGGAATGAGCAGTTCTTC. Translating gives CASSLTSGRGNEQFF.

The chain joins TRBV9 to TRBJ2-7, with D uncertain. In germline, CDR1 is SGDLS, CDR2 YYNGEE. This CDR3 has 11 amino acids. V was pared by 0 bases and J by 5 bases, with 3 bases between. Written as DNA, the CDR3 is TGTGCCAGCAGCGTAGCTGACGAGCAGTACTTC. It specifies CASSVADEQYF.

This sequence joins TRBV6-5 and TRBJ1-1; D unclear. V lost 6 bases and J lost 4, with 15 bases in between. Germline V CDR1 and CDR2: MNHEY, SVGAGI. This CDR3 has 14 residues. The DNA for the CDR3 is TGTGCCAGCAGCTACAACGGGTTGTCCACTGAAGCTTTCTTT. It translates to CASSYNGLSTEAFF.